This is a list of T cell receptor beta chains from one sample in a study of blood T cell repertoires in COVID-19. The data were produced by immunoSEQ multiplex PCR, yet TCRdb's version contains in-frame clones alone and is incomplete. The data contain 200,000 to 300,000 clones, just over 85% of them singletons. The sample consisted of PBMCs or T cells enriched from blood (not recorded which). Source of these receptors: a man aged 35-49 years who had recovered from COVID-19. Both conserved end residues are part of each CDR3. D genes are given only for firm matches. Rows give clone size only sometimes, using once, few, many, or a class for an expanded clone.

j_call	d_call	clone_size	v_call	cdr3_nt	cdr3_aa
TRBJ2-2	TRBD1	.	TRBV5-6	TGTGCCAGCAGCCAAACAGGGGACGGGGAGCTGTTTTTT	CASSQTGDGELFF
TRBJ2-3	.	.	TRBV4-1	TGCGCCAGCAGCCAGCTAGGACTAAACACAGATACGCAGTATTTT	CASSQLGLNTDTQYF
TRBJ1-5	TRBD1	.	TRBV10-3	TGTGCCATCAAAGATACAGGGGCAGGGGGCAATCAGCCCCAGCATTTT	CAIKDTGAGGNQPQHF
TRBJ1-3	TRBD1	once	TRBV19	TGTGCCAGTAGTATTTTTTGGGACAGCACCTCTGGAAACACCATATATTTT	CASSIFWDSTSGNTIYF
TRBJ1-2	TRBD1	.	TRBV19	TGTGCCAGTAGTATGTTAACAGGGGACGATGTTGATGGCTACACCTTC	CASSMLTGDDVDGYTF
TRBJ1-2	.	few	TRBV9	TGTGCCAGCAGCCGTACGGAGCGCTATGGCTACACCTTC	CASSRTERYGYTF
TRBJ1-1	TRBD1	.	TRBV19	TGTGCCAGTAGTATATTGGAGGGGGCGGGTACTGAAGCTTTCTTT	CASSILEGAGTEAFF
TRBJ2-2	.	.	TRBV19	TGTGCCAGTAGTACAGATGGTGCTAGTTTTTCTCCGGCCGGGGAGCTGTTTTTT	CASSTDGASFSPAGELFF
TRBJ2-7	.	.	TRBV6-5	TGTGCCAGCACGTCCTTATGGGTGCGGGGTGACGAGCAGTACTTC	CASTSLWVRGDEQYF
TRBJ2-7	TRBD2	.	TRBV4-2	TGTGCCAGCAGCCAAGGGGAAGCGGGAGGGCATGGCGAGCAGTACTTC	CASSQGEAGGHGEQYF
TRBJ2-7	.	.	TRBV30	TGTGCCTGGAGTGTACAGGGTTACGAGCAGTACTTC	CAWSVQGYEQYF
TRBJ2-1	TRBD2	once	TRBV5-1	TGCGCCAGCAGCTTGGGGACTGGGACTAGTGGGTCCTACAATGAGCAGTTCTTC	CASSLGTGTSGSYNEQFF
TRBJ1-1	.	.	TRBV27	TGTGCCAGCAGTTTACTCGGACAGAGACTCAACACTGAAGCTTTCTTT	CASSLLGQRLNTEAFF
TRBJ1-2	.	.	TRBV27	TGTGCCAGACTGGACGGGAAGAACTATGGCTACACCTTC	CARLDGKNYGYTF
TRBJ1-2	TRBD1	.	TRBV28	TGTGCCAGCAGTTGGGACAGGACGGACGGCTACACCTTC	CASSWDRTDGYTF
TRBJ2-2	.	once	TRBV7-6	TGTGCCAGCAGCTTCGCGGGAAACACCGGGGAGCTGTTTTTT	CASSFAGNTGELFF
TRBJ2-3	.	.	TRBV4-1	TGCGCCAGCGCTTTGGGGAGATCCTCAGATACGCAGTATTTT	CASALGRSSDTQYF
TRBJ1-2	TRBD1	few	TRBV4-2	TGTGCCAGCAGCCAAGATCTGTCCGGGACAGGGAACTATGGCTACACCTTC	CASSQDLSGTGNYGYTF
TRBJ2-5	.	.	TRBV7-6	TGTGCCAGCAGCTTAGGGAACCCCGGAGAAGAGACCCAGTACTTC	CASSLGNPGEETQYF
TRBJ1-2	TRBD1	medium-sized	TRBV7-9	TGTGCCAGCAGTATGGCGGGGACAGGAGATGGCTACACCTTC	CASSMAGTGDGYTF
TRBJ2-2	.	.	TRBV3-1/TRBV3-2	TGTGCCAGCAGCCTAGACGAGGCAGGGTGGGACACCGGGGAGCTGTTTTTT	CASSLDEAGWDTGELFF
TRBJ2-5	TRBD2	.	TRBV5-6	TGTGCCAGCAGCAATAGCGGGAGAATGCAAGAGACCCAGTACTTC	CASSNSGRMQETQYF
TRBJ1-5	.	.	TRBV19	TGTGCCAGTAGTTTACAGGGCTACCAGCCCCAGCATTTT	CASSLQGYQPQHF
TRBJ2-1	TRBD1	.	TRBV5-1	TGCGCCAGCAGCACGGGACAGGGTAGGTATGAGCAGTTCTTC	CASSTGQGRYEQFF
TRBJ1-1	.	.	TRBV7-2	TGTGCCAGCAGCTTAGTCGTCACTGAAGCTTTCTTT	CASSLVVTEAFF
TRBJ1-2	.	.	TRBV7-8	TGTGCCAGCAGCCCTAGGGAGGGGCAAACAAGACGGCGCTACACCTTC	CASSPREGQTRRRYTF
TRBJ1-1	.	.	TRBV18	TGTGCCAGCTCACCTCTACAGGACGCAATCCCGAACACTGAAGCTTTCTTT	CASSPLQDAIPNTEAFF
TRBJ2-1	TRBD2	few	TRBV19	TGTGCCAGTAGTATTCGGGGACTAGCGACCAGCTCCTACAATGAGCAGTTCTTC	CASSIRGLATSSYNEQFF
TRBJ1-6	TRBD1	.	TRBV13	TGTGCCAGCAGCGGAACCGCAGAGGGGGCAAATTCACCCCTCCACTTT	CASSGTAEGANSPLHF
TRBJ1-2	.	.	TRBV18	TGTGCCAGCTCACCTTCAACAGGGCTTCATGGCTACACCTTC	CASSPSTGLHGYTF
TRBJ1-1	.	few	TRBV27	TGTGCCAGCAGCAGGAGACAGGCGACGACTGAAGCTTTCTTT	CASSRRQATTEAFF
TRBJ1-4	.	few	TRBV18	TGTGCCAGCTCACCAGGGACTCGGGATGAAAAACTGTTTTTT	CASSPGTRDEKLFF
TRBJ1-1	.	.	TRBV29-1	TGCAGCGTTGAGCCAGGGCCGCCACCTAACACTGAAGCTTTCTTT	CSVEPGPPPNTEAFF
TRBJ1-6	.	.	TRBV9	TGTGCCAGCAGCGTTGAAACAGGGAGCTCCTATAATTCACCCCTCCACTTT	CASSVETGSSYNSPLHF
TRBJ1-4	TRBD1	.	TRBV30	TGTGCCTGGAGCCTAAACAGGGGTGGGAATGAAAAACTGTTTTTT	CAWSLNRGGNEKLFF
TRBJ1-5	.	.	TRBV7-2	TGTGCCAGCAGCTTAGCCCGCAGTTATAGCAATCAGCCCCAGCATTTT	CASSLARSYSNQPQHF
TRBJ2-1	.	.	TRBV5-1	TGCGCCAGCAGTCCGAGTGCAGGGGCCTACAATGAGCAGTTCTTC	CASSPSAGAYNEQFF
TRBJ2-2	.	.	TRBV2	TGTGCCAGCACAATCCGGGGTACCGGGGAGCTGTTTTTT	CASTIRGTGELFF